This T cell receptor (beta chain) was retrieved from a study of T cell clusters in autoimmune cytopenias (dated by TCRdb to between 2018 and 2021). Looking at the study overall: Healthy donor controls had a mean age of approximately 56 years and a median age of about 64 years, with about half of the roughly 40 female. A median TRB sequencing depth of about 50,000 reads per sample was reached, and a median of about 2,000 distinct TRB clonotypes per sample was obtained. TRB and IGH repertoires from peripheral blood were sequenced in autoimmune cytopenia patients at active disease and during treatment follow-up, with healthy, CLL and autoimmune hepatitis controls included alongside. The goal of the study was to determine whether autoimmune cytopenia patients have a disease-specific immune repertoire signature that could serve as a blood-based biomarker. For primary cytopenia, the controls were some 25 age-matched healthy donors, and for secondary cytopenia, the controls were 14 age-matched CLL patients. The comparison group for autoimmune hepatitis repertoires was 20 to 25 healthy donors matched for age and sex. Broad study findings and their caveats: The TRB repertoire shifts, including less even repertoires in secondary cytopenia and CLL, mostly reflected lymphoma bias and not autoimmunity. The T cell clusters were defined only in silico, and the functional role of the clusters still needed to be validated experimentally. The cluster-lack signature was not observed for secondary cytopenia versus CLL, as the signature was apparently masked by the dominant lymphoma-associated repertoire. Compared with active autoimmune hepatitis patients, healthy donors had almost three times as many exclusive TRB clusters, a finding consistent with an autoimmunity-wide signature. GLIPH suggested that primary autoimmune cytopenia patients lacked physiological T cell clusters: 45 to 55 clusters were exclusive to healthy donors versus approximately 18 exclusive to patients.

For CDR1 and CDR2, the germline V gene (reference sequence) lists MNHNY and SVGAGI. The CDR3 spans 14 residues, from the cysteine through the phenylalanine. DNA is not recorded here. Frequency shows this clonotype is medium-sized (0.01 to 0.1%); no count was noted. The antigen it recognizes is unknown. Each sample's TRB amplification started from roughly 240 ng of peripheral blood genomic DNA, which corresponds to some 41,000 genome equivalents. To amplify TRB rearrangements, a touch-down multiplex PCR protocol was run with the TRB-A and TRB-B primer pools combined in a single tube. Illumina adapters and sample indices were added to the amplicons through two consecutive PCR reactions using Phusion HS II polymerase. Amplicons were gel-purified with the NucleoSpin Gel and PCR Clean-up kit, then quantified by Qubit and quality-checked on an Agilent 2100 Bioanalyzer. Sequencing of the libraries was done on an Illumina MiSeq with 600-cycle, single-indexed, paired-end runs. Per the original workflow: MiXCR version 2.1.12 with the default MiXCR reference library was used to align and assemble TRB reads. Each unique CDR3 nucleotide sequence defined a clone, and only productive sequences with at least two reads were analysed. Repertoire diversity was assessed with alpha-parameterized diversity profiles (alpha 0 to 5), including the Shannon (alpha 1) and Simpson (alpha 2) indices, which were computed with an R script. The tcR package was used to compute combinatorial TRB VJ usage, which was then compared between cohorts by principal component analysis with ade4. TCRbeta CDR3s were clustered with GLIPH on cohort pairs matched by age and read depth, and cluster frequencies were compared by Wilcoxon test. The reads were reprocessed in TCRdb, with one entry per CDR3 protein sequence and no accompanying DNA. The authors' filters were not applied to this entry. The table of this sample itemizes 6,000 to 6,500 distinct CDR3 sequences. The ten largest clones add up to just under 8.5% of the sample.

These data were likewise used in another study, on T cell repertoires in aging, cancer and after chemotherapy. From the second report: Six donor age groups were covered, ranging from 30 or younger up to 70 or older, and each group contained at least three individuals. Control TCR repertoires from healthy donors were recorded over several months to years, and clear clonal overlap was observed across re-sampling. In total, the full dataset held 10 million or so TCR reads. Significantly lower blood TCR diversity and higher clonality were observed in untreated patients with hematological or solid cancers than in age-matched healthy donors. In healthy donors, the drop in TCR diversity with age came mainly from a loss of richness, whereas in cancer patients a loss of evenness also played a part. Median generation probability increased over the chemotherapy interval in both cancer cohorts, suggesting repertoire reconstitution through rebound thymic output. According to the authors, the repertoire data do not allow conclusions to be drawn about immunological memory after chemotherapy. The study profiled peripheral blood TCR beta repertoires from healthy donors and cancer patients to examine immunoaging and T cell reconstitution after chemotherapy. Alongside about 97 healthy donors serving as a reference group, the cohort included some 220 cancer patients, of whom around 91 had hematological cancers and around 120 had solid cancers. TRB sequences were processed with MiXCR versions 2.12 and 3.0.5. The repertoire metrics were Shannon diversity, evenness, clonality (calculated as one minus evenness), and diversity profiles parameterized by alpha from 0 to 5. The IGoR algorithm was used to compute generation probabilities of clones in paired pre- and post-chemotherapy samples.

The sequenced sample consisted of peripheral blood. The chain is encoded by TRBV6-6 joined to TRBJ2-5; TCRdb's assignment of TRBD1 cannot be checked, as there is no DNA. This TCR came from a human donor in good health. The CDR3 has the sequence CASSYAAGKETQYF.